Each of the 10 T cell receptor beta chains below was sequenced from the same sample in a study of blood T cell repertoires in COVID-19. Only in-frame clones appear in the TCRdb table, and some are missing; sequencing was by immunoSEQ multiplex PCR. Found here are approximately 210,000 clones, 70% to 90% of them singletons; the top ten hold less than 7.5%. The sample taken for sequencing was peripheral blood. The receptor source for this set is a woman in her thirties or forties who had recovered from COVID-19.

This rearrangement joins TRBV2 to TRBJ2-7; 7 bases map to TRBD1. With 6 bases clipped from V and 5 bases from J, the junction kept 7 bases outside the gene matches. Germline CDR1 reads SNHLY; CDR2 reads FYNNEI. The CDR3 extends over 13 amino acids. The CDR3 DNA sequence: TGTGCCAGCAGACAAGACAGGGACCACGAGCAGTACTTC. It codes for CASRQDRDHEQYF.

V and J are TRBV19 and TRBJ2-1, with 8 nucleotides matching TRBD1. This CDR3 is 13 amino acids long. Trimming cost V 5 bases and J 7 bases; bases outside gene matches: 4. Germline CDR1 LNHDA, CDR2 SQIVND (reference sequence). CDR3 coding DNA: TGTGCCAGTAGTGTACGGACAGGGAATGAGCAGTTCTTC. It is translated as CASSVRTGNEQFF.

This chain joins TRBV28 and TRBJ1-4; D is unclear. The germline gives CDR1 MDHEN, CDR2 SYDVKM. The germline V and J ends were trimmed by 9 bases and 0 bases, with 8 bases remaining between them. This CDR3 spans 13 amino acids. The CDR3 nucleotides are TGTGCCAGTACCAGGCCAACTAATGAAAAACTGTTTTTT. Protein product: CASTRPTNEKLFF.

The J gene is TRBJ2-5, the V gene TRBV20-1; 8 nucleotides agree with TRBD1. Per germline, CDR1 DFQATT and CDR2 SNEGSKA (reference sequence). The CDR3 length is 14 residues. The V gene end was trimmed by 3 bases and the J gene end by 5 bases; junction bases not matched to a gene: 8. The chain's CDR3 is CSASWTGSRETQYF. In nucleotides, the CDR3 is TGCAGTGCTAGTTGGACAGGGTCCCGGGAGACCCAGTACTTC.

CDR3 nucleotides: TGCGCCAGCAGCCCCATGAGAAGCTCCTACAATGAGCAGTTCTTC. It specifies CASSPMRSSYNEQFF. The chain recombines TRBV5-1 with TRBJ2-1; no firm D call. Trimming took 4 bases from V and 0 from J, leaving 11 bases between them. Germline CDR1 reads SGHRS; CDR2 reads YFSETQ. This CDR3 is built from 15 residues.

The V gene is TRBV7-9, the J gene TRBJ2-5, with TRBD2 matching 10 bases. In germline, CDR1 is SEHNR, CDR2 FQNEAQ (reference sequence). The CDR3 is made up of 15 amino acids. With V trimmed by 7 bases and J by 2 bases, 7 bases remained unmatched. CDR3 bases: TGTGCCAGCACCCGGGGGACTAGCGCACAAGAGACCCAGTACTTC. Its protein product is CASTRGTSAQETQYF.

V usage is TRBV19 and J usage is TRBJ1-1; TRBD1 might be the D (6 bases). Trimming pared 5 bases from V and 1 base from J, leaving 14 bases between. The V gene's germline CDR1 is LNHDA and CDR2 SQIVND (reference sequence). The CDR3 has 15 residues. The CDR3 loop is CASSPYRDRNTEAFF. The CDR3, as DNA: TGTGCCAGTAGTCCTTACAGGGATCGGAACACTGAAGCTTTCTTT. The full variable domain, its missing parts supplied by reference TRBV19 and TRBJ1-1, is DGGITQSPKYLFRKEGQNVTLSCEQNLNHDAMYWYRQDPGQGLRLIYYSQIVNDFQKGDIAEGYSVSREKKESFPLTVTSAQKNPTAFYLCASSPYRDRNTEAFFGQGTRLTVV.

CDR3 sequence (DNA): TGTGCCAGCAGCCCGGGACAGGGAAGGGAGACCCAGTACTTC. Protein: CASSPGQGRETQYF. This sequence joins TRBV5-8 and TRBJ2-5, with TRBD1 matching 9 bases. The ends lost 4 bases at V and 5 bases at J; junction bases unmatched: 6. Germline CDR1 reads SGHTS; CDR2 reads YDEGEE. The CDR3 has 14 amino acids. The full variable domain, with the rest looked up from reference TRBV5-8 and TRBJ2-5, is EAGVTQSPTHLIKTRGQQATLRCSPISGHTSVYWYQQALGLGLQFLLWYDEGEERNRGNFPPRFSGRQFPNYSSELNVNALELEDSALYLCASSPGQGRETQYFGPGTRLLVL.

CDR3 nucleotides: TGTGCCAGCAGCGTAGTTTCGGGTCCCTCGGGTACGCAGTATTTT. Translating it yields CASSVVSGPSGTQYF. The chain employs TRBV9 and TRBJ2-3; D gene uncertain. CDR1 is SGDLS, CDR2 YYNGEE, per germline. The V gene lost 0 bases and the J gene lost 8 bases, with 16 bases spanning the gap. The CDR3 is 15 amino acids.

The chain links TRBV23-1 to TRBJ2-2, with 7 bases fitting TRBD2. TRBV23-1 is sorted into the ORF group, with uncertain function. With V trimmed by 0 bases and J by 4 bases, 11 bases remained unmatched. The CDR3 extends over 18 amino acids. CDR3 nucleotides: TGCGCCAGCAGTCAATCGATTAAGGCGGGAGCGGGCACCGGGGAGCTGTTTTTT. This codes for CASSQSIKAGAGTGELFF.